The 15 T cell receptor beta chains given below trace back to one sample, sequenced in a study of T-cell memory formation after mild COVID-19. TCRdb independently ran MiXCR on the 5' RACE reads; one entry per CDR3 protein. The top ten clones hold roughly an eighth of a sample with 150,000 to 200,000 distinct CDR3 sequences, approximately 14% of them seen once. What was sequenced was PBMCs or a T cell subset sorted from them (not recorded which). All receptors come from an adult woman who had mild COVID-19 (a few samples of this study predate the infection). Cell type and time point are not known.

This clonotype was observed a handful of times. The chain carries TRBV9 and TRBJ1-2; D remains ambiguous. The CDR3 has 13 amino acids. Per the germline V gene, CDR1 is SGDLS and CDR2 is YYNGEE. Trimming stripped 1 base from V and 7 bases from J, with 11 bases between. CDR3 amino acids: CASSVSGRSGYTF. Here the CDR3 DNA reads TGTGCCAGCAGCGTAAGCGGGAGGAGTGGCTACACCTTC.

The V and J genes are TRBV24-1 and TRBJ2-7; D unresolved. Trimming stripped 7 bases from V and 0 bases from J, with 9 bases between. The CDR3 totals 13 residues. CDR1 and CDR2 (germline): KGHDR, SFDVKD. The CDR3 here is CATSPAASYEQYF. CDR3 DNA sequence: TGTGCCACCAGCCCGGCAGCCTCCTACGAGCAGTACTTC.

The chain is built from TRBV6-5 and TRBJ2-1, with D perhaps TRBD1 or TRBD2 (5 bases each). Deletions cut 6 bases from V and 9 bases from J, with 15 bases between. Per germline, CDR1 MNHEY and CDR2 SVGAGI. The CDR3 is made up of 13 amino acids. CDR3 DNA: TGTGCCAGCAGAGCCGGACTTGGGGGTGAGCAGTTCTTC. Protein product: CASRAGLGGEQFF.

This clonotype was seen ten or more times. This chain connects TRBV5-1 to TRBJ2-5; 8 bases line up with TRBD1. J gave up 7 bases and V 0 bases, and 8 bases lay outside the gene matches. Germline-derived CDR1 and CDR2 are SGHRS and YFSETQ. CDR3 length: 15 residues. CDR3 in DNA: TGCGCCAGCAGCTTGGTTGGCGCAGGGGGCGGGACCCAGTACTTC. Its translation is CASSLVGAGGGTQYF.

This clonotype was recorded at least ten times. The chain is built from TRBV5-5 and TRBJ2-7; TRBD1 matches at 9 bases. Losses at the gene ends were 4 bases for V and 2 bases for J; bases not matched to a gene: 7. Germline CDR1 is SGHKS and CDR2 is YYEKEE (reference sequence). The length of the CDR3 is 15 residues. CDR3 in DNA: TGTGCCAGCAGCCTAACCGGGACAGGGCCCTACGAGCAGTACTTC. As protein: CASSLTGTGPYEQYF.

This clonotype was seen a few times. The chain joins TRBV6-1 to TRBJ1-2, with D tentatively TRBD1 (5 bases). CDR1 and CDR2 from the germline V gene are MNHNS and SASEGT. The CDR3 extends over 14 amino acids. Between the trimmed V and J ends, which lost 6 bases and 2 bases, there was a span of 13 bases. CDR3 protein: CASRPDNLNYGYTF. The CDR3 region has the DNA TGTGCCAGCAGGCCGGACAACTTGAACTATGGCTACACCTTC.

The chain uses TRBV7-9 and TRBJ2-7, with D possibly being TRBD1 (5 bases). The CDR3 extends over 14 amino acids. In germline, CDR1 is SEHNR, CDR2 FQNEAQ (reference sequence). Between the trimmed V and J ends, which lost 1 base and 2 bases, there was a span of 9 bases. The CDR3: CASSLGPGPYEQYF. For the CDR3, the DNA is TGTGCCAGCAGCTTAGGTCCAGGGCCCTACGAGCAGTACTTC.

This clonotype has a handful of counts. This chain uses TRBV2 with TRBJ2-1, with TRBD1 matching 8 bases. The CDR3 spans 15 residues. In germline, CDR1 is SNHLY, CDR2 FYNNEI. Trimming removed 10 bases from V and 3 bases from J; junction bases left unmatched: 11. CDR3 sequence reads: CAIQLGTGYYNEQFF. The CDR3 region has the DNA TGTGCCATCCAACTGGGGACAGGCTACTACAATGAGCAGTTCTTC. Supplemented by reference TRBV2 and TRBJ2-1, the full variable domain reads EPEVTQTPSHQVTQMGQEVILRCVPISNHLYFYWYRQILGQKVEFLVSFYNNEISEKSEIFDDQFSVERPDGSNFTLKIRSTKLEDSAMYFCAIQLGTGYYNEQFFGPGTRLTVL.

This clonotype was detected ten times or more. This chain uses TRBV2 with TRBJ2-3; D gene ambiguous. Between the trimmed V and J ends, which lost 3 bases and 0 bases, there was a span of 7 bases. The germline CDR1 and CDR2 sequences are SNHLY and FYNNEI. The length of the CDR3 is 14 residues. The CDR3 reads CASSEFPSTDTQYF. CDR3 DNA: TGTGCCAGCAGTGAGTTCCCCAGCACAGATACGCAGTATTTT.

This clonotype has a handful of counts. The V gene is TRBV6-5, the J gene TRBJ1-6, with D hard to call. In germline, CDR1 is MNHEY, CDR2 SVGAGI. The CDR3 extends over 11 amino acids. The V and J ends lost 7 bases and 14 bases respectively, with 12 bases between them. The CDR3 DNA reads as TGTGCCAGCACCGACTCGCGGGCCCTCCACTTT. This encodes CASTDSRALHF.

The rearrangement uses TRBV9 and TRBJ2-4; 7 bases line up with TRBD2. After removal of 3 bases from V and 6 bases from J, the junction contained 9 bases not matched to a gene. This CDR3 has 15 residues. In germline, CDR1 is SGDLS, CDR2 YYNGEE. This chain's CDR3 is CASSGRRGVGNIQYF. CDR3 DNA sequence: TGTGCCAGCAGCGGCAGACGGGGGGTCGGAAACATTCAGTACTTC.

This clonotype showed up many times. The chain has TRBV12-5 and TRBJ2-1, with D perhaps being TRBD1 or TRBD2 (5 bases each). V lost 6 bases and J lost 0, with 18 bases in between. Germline V gene data show CDR1 as LGHNT and CDR2 as FRNRAP. The CDR3 contains 17 residues. The CDR3 coding sequence is TGTGCTAGTGGAACCGGGGCCCAGGCCCACTCCTACAATGAGCAGTTCTTC. This sequence encodes CASGTGAQAHSYNEQFF.

There are a few counts of this clonotype. The V call is TRBV12-3 or TRBV12-4, the J call TRBJ1-4, with D possibly being TRBD1 (6 bases). The CDR3 contains 15 residues. Trimming removed 2 bases at V and 4 bases at J, with 11 bases between. For the CDR3, the DNA is TGTGCCAGCAGTTTACGGGGGGGCGATAATGAAAAACTGTTTTTT. Translation: CASSLRGGDNEKLFF.

This clonotype showed up just a few times. The chain is built from TRBV29-1 and TRBJ2-7, with D perhaps given as TRBD1 or TRBD2 (5 bases each). Germline CDR1 SQVTM, CDR2 ANQGSEA. This CDR3 has 15 amino acids. V was trimmed by 0 bases and J by 2 bases, leaving 14 bases between them. The DNA of the CDR3 is TGCAGCGTTGAAGATGGCAGGGAGAATACCTACGAGCAGTACTTC. Translation: CSVEDGRENTYEQYF.

The chain joins TRBV6-5 to TRBJ1-2; a possible D gene is TRBD1 (5 bases). The CDR3 sequence is 16 residues long. CDR1 is MNHEY, CDR2 SVGAGI, per germline. Between the trimmed V and J ends, which lost 4 bases and 1 base, there was a span of 16 bases. CDR3 loop: CASSSTTELLNYGYTF. In nucleotides, the CDR3 is TGTGCCAGCAGTTCCACGACAGAGCTCCTTAACTATGGCTACACCTTC.